The 25 T cell receptor beta chains presented below share a single source sample, sequenced in a study of T cells after yellow fever vaccination. TCRdb re-called the 5' RACE reads through MiXCR, storing one row per CDR3 protein. This sample has more than 350,000 distinct CDR3 sequences, with roughly 11% found just once. Sequences were derived from PBMCs, sampled on the day of the first yellow fever vaccination. The receptors here all came from a man between 18 and 35 years old who received the YFV17D yellow fever vaccine.

This clonotype was observed a handful of times. One junction end does not reproduce the germline sequence, and a read error may be involved. V is TRBV24-1 and J is TRBJ2-3, with D unresolved. Germline V gene lookup returns CDR1 KGHDR and CDR2 SFDVKD. The CDR3 runs to 13 residues. The CDR3 here is CATSDLDPDTQYF. CDR3 nucleotides: TGTGCAACCAGTGATTTGGATCCGGATACGCAGTATTTT.

The chain is built from TRBV27 and TRBJ1-3, with D possibly being TRBD1 (6 bases). Trimming pared 3 bases from V and 0 bases from J, leaving 9 bases between. CDR1 is MNHEY and CDR2 is SMNVEV in the germline V gene (reference sequence). The CDR3 runs to 15 residues. As DNA, the CDR3 is TGTGCCAGCAGTTTCAGGGGTTTCTCTGGAAACACCATATATTTT. Its protein is CASSFRGFSGNTIYF.

The V and J genes are TRBV7-3 and TRBJ2-1; 16 bases fit TRBD2. After removal of 5 bases from V and 9 bases from J, the junction contained 7 bases not matched to a gene. From germline, CDR1 is SGHTA and CDR2 FQGTGA. The CDR3 is 16 residues long. CDR3 in amino acids: CASSPLGTSGGAEQFF. CDR3 coding DNA: TGTGCCAGCAGCCCCCTCGGGACTAGCGGGGGGGCTGAGCAGTTCTTC.

This clonotype was seen a few times. J is TRBJ2-7 and V is TRBV18, with a tentative D call TRBD2 (6 bases). CDR1 and CDR2 from the germline V gene are KGHSH and LQKENI. V dropped 0 bases and J dropped 3 bases, with 12 bases sitting between them. The CDR3 extends over 15 amino acids. CDR3 coding DNA: TGTGCCAGCTCACCACCGGGGCCGGGACTCTACGAGCAGTACTTC. Protein sequence: CASSPPGPGLYEQYF.

This sequence joins TRBV6-1 and TRBJ2-5, with TRBD1 matching over 7 bases. V gave up 6 bases and J gave up 5 bases; unmatched junction bases: 12. Per the germline V gene, CDR1 is MNHNS and CDR2 is SASEGT. The CDR3 is 15 amino acids. This CDR3 reads CASRRGPRFGETQYF. CDR3 in DNA: TGTGCCAGCAGGAGGGGGCCCAGATTTGGGGAGACCCAGTACTTC.

The chain recombines TRBV5-1 with TRBJ1-1; a possible D gene is TRBD1 (6 bases). This CDR3 has 15 residues. V lost 4 bases, J lost 4 bases, and 17 bases lay in between. Looked up from germline, CDR1 is SGHRS and CDR2 is YFSETQ. The CDR3 loop reads CASSAVDSLSTEAFF. In nucleotides, the CDR3 is TGCGCCAGCAGCGCCGTGGACAGCTTAAGCACTGAAGCTTTCTTT.

This chain joins TRBV3-1 and TRBJ2-3, with D tentatively TRBD2 (5 bases). Trimming cost V 8 bases and J 2 bases, with 11 bases left between them. CDR3 size: 13 residues. Germline CDR1 and CDR2: LGHDT and YNNKEL (reference sequence). Here the CDR3 reads CASGEYPTDTQYF. The CDR3 nucleotides are TGTGCCAGCGGGGAGTATCCCACAGATACGCAGTATTTT.

This clonotype appeared a few times. The chain couples TRBV4-1 to TRBJ2-2, with unresolved D. Germline loops: CDR1 MGHRA, CDR2 YSYEKL. V lost 1 base and J lost 7, with 10 bases in between. The CDR3 contains 14 residues. The CDR3 DNA follows: TGCGCCAGCAGCCAAGCAAAATTGAGCGGGGAGCTGTTTTTT. This encodes CASSQAKLSGELFF.

The chain is built from TRBV5-1 and TRBJ2-6; a possible D gene is TRBD2 (5 bases). The CDR3 is 18 residues long. Trimming stripped 0 bases from V and 2 bases from J, with 15 bases between. Looked up from germline, CDR1 is SGHRS and CDR2 is YFSETQ. CDR3 amino acids: CASSLEAGGVAGANVLTF. The CDR3 DNA is TGCGCCAGCAGCTTGGAGGCCGGAGGAGTTGCTGGGGCCAACGTCCTGACTTTC.

At least ten counts were recorded for this clonotype. Germline and junction disagree at one end, which may indicate a read error. J is TRBJ2-1 and V is TRBV5-1; D is possibly TRBD2 (7 bases). The CDR3 contains 15 residues. Germline loops: CDR1 SGHRS, CDR2 YFSETQ. Here the CDR3 DNA reads TGTGCCAGCAGCTTAGGGGGGGGGCCCTACAATGAGCAGTTCTTC. Amino acid sequence: CASSLGGGPYNEQFF. The entire variable domain, with the rest obtained from reference TRBV5-1 and TRBJ2-1, is as follows: KAGVTQTPRYLIKTRGQQVTLSCSPISGHRSVSWYQQTPGQGLQFLFEYFSETQRNKGNFPGRFSGRQFSNSRSEMNVSTLELGDSALYLCASSLGGGPYNEQFFGPGTRLTVL.

There are a few counts of this clonotype. The rearrangement links TRBV12-3 or TRBV12-4 to TRBJ2-5; D is unclear. V lost 5 bases and J lost 0, with 13 bases in between. The CDR3 is 15 residues long. CDR3 sequence: CASSARALYQETQYF. The CDR3 DNA sequence: TGTGCCAGCAGTGCCCGGGCCTTATACCAAGAGACCCAGTACTTC.

This clonotype was observed a few times. This rearrangement joins TRBV4-3 to TRBJ2-7, with 8 bases matching TRBD1. The CDR3 sequence is 15 residues long. Germline V gene lookup returns CDR1 LGHNA and CDR2 YSLEER. V dropped 0 bases and J dropped 3; count of bases not matched to a gene: 4. In nucleotides, the CDR3 is TGCGCCAGCAGCCAAGATGGGACAGGCGACTACGAGCAGTACTTC. Translating it yields CASSQDGTGDYEQYF.

In this sample, this clonotype turned up a few times. The genes are TRBV7-9 and TRBJ1-1; 8 bases fit TRBD1. Trimming at V came to 5 bases and at J to 1 base, leaving 3 bases not matched to a gene. The germline gives CDR1 SEHNR, CDR2 FQNEAQ (reference sequence). This CDR3 region has 14 residues. The CDR3 DNA is TGTGCCAGCAGCGTGGGACAGGCGAACACTGAAGCTTTCTTT. It encodes CASSVGQANTEAFF.

The chain recombines TRBV9 with TRBJ2-5; 7 bases match TRBD1. Losses at the gene ends were 0 bases for V and 4 bases for J; bases not matched to a gene: 6. CDR1 is SGDLS, CDR2 YYNGEE, per germline. This CDR3 region has 15 residues. The chain's CDR3 is CASSVEGALPETQYF. CDR3 nucleotides: TGTGCCAGCAGCGTAGAGGGGGCACTACCAGAGACCCAGTACTTC.

The V and J genes are TRBV28 and TRBJ1-5, with D tentatively TRBD1 (5 bases). This CDR3 contains 16 residues. The ends were cut back, 6 bases at V and 5 bases at J, with 20 bases in the middle. Germline loops: CDR1 MDHEN, CDR2 SYDVKM. The DNA of the CDR3 is TGTGCCAGCAGCCGACTAGGGGCCCTCGTGCATCAGCCCCAGCATTTT. This sequence encodes CASSRLGALVHQPQHF.

This clonotype was counted a few times. The V call is TRBV19, the J call TRBJ2-3; D not resolved. CDR1 is LNHDA and CDR2 is SQIVND in the germline V gene (reference sequence). The CDR3 is 17 amino acids. V was pared by 7 bases and J by 2 bases, with 22 bases between. CDR3 loop: CASKALLTESYTDTQYF. For the CDR3, the DNA is TGTGCCAGTAAGGCCCTCCTAACAGAAAGCTACACAGATACGCAGTATTTT.

The V and J genes are TRBV7-9 and TRBJ1-1, with 7 bases lining up with TRBD1. CDR1 and CDR2 (germline): SEHNR, FQNEAQ (reference sequence). J gave up 3 bases and V 0 bases, and 7 bases lay outside the gene matches. The CDR3 contains 16 residues. The CDR3 region has the DNA TGTGCCAGCAGCTTAGCGAACAGGGGATCGGACACTGAAGCTTTCTTT. Translation: CASSLANRGSDTEAFF.

The J gene is TRBJ2-1, the V gene TRBV19, with 12 nucleotides matching TRBD2. The CDR3 runs 14 residues. Germline V CDR1 and CDR2: LNHDA, SQIVND (reference sequence). The J segment lost 8 bases and the V segment lost 7 bases, leaving 6 bases of the junction unmatched. CDR3 in amino acids: CASTRLAGVDEQFF. DNA of the CDR3: TGTGCCAGTACCCGACTAGCGGGGGTCGATGAGCAGTTCTTC.

The chain uses TRBV6-1 and TRBJ2-4, with TRBD2 matching over 8 bases. With 6 bases clipped from V and 2 bases from J, the junction kept 3 bases outside the gene matches. Germline CDR1 MNHNS, CDR2 SASEGT. The CDR3 covers 14 residues. The CDR3 DNA reads as TGTGCCAGCAGCGGGGGGGCTTCCAAAAACATTCAGTACTTC. Amino acid sequence: CASSGGASKNIQYF.

The chain has TRBV29-1 and TRBJ2-3; D may be TRBD2 (5 bases). Germline V CDR1 and CDR2: SQVTM, ANQGSEA. V lost 6 bases and J 0 bases, leaving 13 bases between the germline ends. The CDR3 spans 14 residues. Here the CDR3 reads CSVRGGLSTDTQYF. In nucleotides, the CDR3 is TGCAGCGTACGAGGAGGACTTAGCACAGATACGCAGTATTTT.

CDR3 coding DNA: TGTGCCAGTCGGACAGGGGTGAGGGAAGAGACCCAGTACTTC. Residues: CASRTGVREETQYF. The rearrangement links TRBV28 to TRBJ2-5; 9 bases match TRBD1. Per germline, CDR1 MDHEN and CDR2 SYDVKM. V trimming: 9 bases; J trimming: 3 bases; junction bases outside the gene matches: 8. There are 14 residues in the CDR3.

This clonotype was counted a few times. The gene calls are TRBV7-9 and TRBJ1-6; D not certain. Germline CDR1 reads SEHNR; CDR2 reads FQNEAQ (reference sequence). This CDR3 has 14 residues. V gave up 1 base and J gave up 4 bases, with 5 bases separating them. CDR3 DNA sequence: TGTGCCAGCAGCTTAGTTACGTATAATTCACCCCTCCACTTT. It encodes CASSLVTYNSPLHF.

Here the CDR3 reads CASSQDPSSDTQYF. CDR3 coding DNA: TGTGCCAGCAGCCAAGATCCTAGTTCAGATACGCAGTATTTT. The J gene is TRBJ2-3, the V gene TRBV3-1; D ambiguous. This CDR3 has 14 residues. Trimming pared 0 bases from V and 4 bases from J, leaving 8 bases between. Germline CDR1 reads LGHDT; CDR2 reads YNNKEL (reference sequence).

The rearrangement uses TRBV19 and TRBJ2-7; D is possibly TRBD1 (5 bases). CDR3 size: 14 residues. Between the trimmed V and J ends, which lost 3 bases and 4 bases, there was a span of 13 bases. Per germline, CDR1 LNHDA and CDR2 SQIVND (reference sequence). CDR3 DNA sequence: TGTGCCAGTAGTATCGGACACAACATTTACGAGCAGTACTTC. This gives the protein CASSIGHNIYEQYF. Full variable domain (remainder filled in from reference TRBV19 and TRBJ2-7): DGGITQSPKYLFRKEGQNVTLSCEQNLNHDAMYWYRQDPGQGLRLIYYSQIVNDFQKGDIAEGYSVSREKKESFPLTVTSAQKNPTAFYLCASSIGHNIYEQYFGPGTRLTVT.

In this sample, this clonotype turned up a few times. The chain carries TRBV24-1 and TRBJ2-7, with D unclear. CDR1 is KGHDR, CDR2 SFDVKD, per germline. Between the trimmed V and J ends, which lost 12 bases and 4 bases, there was a span of 21 bases. This CDR3 has 14 residues. CDR3 bases: TGTGCCCCGTGGCCCCTTCGACCGCATTACGAGCAGTACTTC. Translation gives CAPWPLRPHYEQYF.